This T cell receptor (beta chain) was sequenced for a study of cytomegalovirus exposure and HLA in healthy donors. Whole-study results and caveats: Presence/absence analyses supposed approximately even sequencing depth among donors. Among TCR beta chains, those listed as cytomegalovirus-associated numbered some 160. Using the classifier, cytomegalovirus status was reportedly diagnosed with high specificity and sensitivity. Most of the TCR beta V segments (in an earlier analysis) were productive either about 90% or about 30% of the time.

In the PCR, 60 Vbeta and 13 Jbeta primers were used. The protocol was immunoSEQ multiplex PCR, while the TCRdb copy is restricted to in-frame clones and leaves out a portion. The data hold some 150,000 clones, with 75% to 85% observed a single time. Worth noting for this clone: The antigen is undetermined.

The germline V gene encodes CDR1 GTSNPN and CDR2 SVGIG (reference sequence). The CDR3 is 15 amino acids. J was trimmed by 6 bases and V by 3 bases; bases with no gene match: 9. This clonotype originated in a man between 50 and 59 years old in good health and CMV-seropositive. Sequenced input: PBMCs. This sequence joins TRBV30 and TRBJ1-5; 9 bases map to TRBD1. The CDR3 DNA follows: TGTGCCTGGAGCGGGGGACAGGGAGTAGGTCAGCCCCAGCATTTT. This sequence encodes CAWSGGQGVGQPQHF. Combining the CDR3 with reference TRBV30 and TRBJ1-5 gives the whole variable domain SQTIHQWPATLVQPVGSPLSLECTVEGTSNPNLYWYRQAAGRGLQLLFYSVGIGQISSEVPQNLSASRPQDRQFILSSKKLLLSDSGFYLCAWSGGQGVGQPQHFGDGTRLSIL.